The 24 T cell receptor beta chains listed next were all sequenced from one sample in a study of Ad26.COV2.S vaccination and SARS-CoV-2 variants. Regarding treatment: roughly 19 received Ad26.COV2.S at low or high dose, single or two shots; several received placebo; per-sample allocation not given. Collection of the samples took place on day 63 after the first injection of vaccine or placebo. TCRdb keeps only in-frame clones here, not all; method: immunoSEQ multiplex PCR. The sample holds about 350,000 clones, 80% to 90% seen once. The sample was peripheral blood, taken in a trial of Ad26.COV2.S vaccine versus placebo. Every receptor here comes from a person aged 18-65 years who received the Ad26.COV2.S COVID-19 vaccine or a placebo.

This clone was seen a handful of times. The rearrangement uses TRBV4-1 and TRBJ1-3; no reliable D call. From germline, CDR1 is MGHRA and CDR2 YSYEKL. The ends were cut back, 3 bases at V and 1 base at J, with 13 bases in the middle. This CDR3 is 16 amino acids long. The chain's CDR3 is CASSQDGTPSGNTIYF. The CDR3 DNA reads as TGCGCCAGCAGCCAGGATGGAACCCCGTCTGGAAACACCATATATTTT.

The J gene is TRBJ1-1, the V gene TRBV7-3; no reliable D call. The V gene's germline CDR1 is SGHTA and CDR2 FQGTGA. This CDR3 has 13 amino acids. Trimming removed 1 base from V and 3 bases from J, with 6 bases in between. The CDR3 coding sequence is TGTGCCAGCAGCTTAAGTAGTGACACTGAAGCTTTCTTT. Amino acids: CASSLSSDTEAFF.

The chain is built from TRBV11-1 and TRBJ2-2; D gene unclear. Trimming left V 1 base short and J 4 bases short, with 7 bases between. The CDR3 contains 14 residues. Germline assignment: CDR1 SGHAT and CDR2 FQDESV (reference sequence). The CDR3 region has the DNA TGTGCCAGCAGCTTAGGAGTCCTCACCGGGGAGCTGTTTTTT. Its translation is CASSLGVLTGELFF.

This sequence joins TRBV7-9 and TRBJ1-2, with TRBD1 identical over 7 bases. This CDR3 spans 15 amino acids. The V gene end was trimmed by 1 base and the J gene end by 1 base; junction bases not matched to a gene: 3. Germline CDR1 reads SEHNR; CDR2 reads FQNEAQ (reference sequence). The CDR3 loop is CASSLEGTVNYGYTF. The CDR3 DNA is TGTGCCAGCAGCTTAGAAGGGACAGTTAACTATGGCTACACCTTC.

The chain couples TRBV29-1 to TRBJ1-2; D gene ambiguous. CDR1 and CDR2 (germline): SQVTM, ANQGSEA. The CDR3 covers 13 residues. The V end was cut by 4 bases, the J end by 8 bases, with 17 bases between. The CDR3: CSVVSGPKPGYTF. DNA of the CDR3: TGCAGCGTTGTGTCTGGGCCAAAGCCGGGCTACACCTTC.

Worth noting for this clone: A junction end diverges from the germline sequence, so it may reflect a read error. This chain uses TRBV7-7 with TRBJ1-1; D gene uncertain. The V gene's germline CDR1 is SSHAT and CDR2 FNYEAQ (reference sequence). The CDR3 runs 13 residues. CDR3 in amino acids: CASSRELNTEAFF. CDR3 coding DNA: TGTGCTAGCAGTCGAGAGCTGAACACTGAAGCTTTCTTT.

This sequence joins TRBV2 and TRBJ2-7, with D hard to call. V was shortened by 7 bases and J by 1 base, with 11 bases between the two germline ends. The CDR3 length is 13 residues. From germline, CDR1 is SNHLY and CDR2 FYNNEI. CDR3 in amino acids: CASKVAWSYEQYF. CDR3 DNA sequence: TGTGCCAGCAAGGTAGCCTGGTCCTACGAGCAGTACTTC.

The chain joins TRBV27 to TRBJ2-5, with D perhaps TRBD1 (6 bases). CDR1 is MNHEY and CDR2 is SMNVEV in the germline V gene (reference sequence). The CDR3 totals 16 residues. V lost 1 base, J lost 2 bases, and 14 bases lay in between. CDR3 coding DNA: TGTGCCAGCAGTTTATTACCGGCGACAGGACAAGAGACCCAGTACTTC. Amino acids: CASSLLPATGQETQYF.

The CDR3: CATGTGDEQYF. The CDR3 region has the DNA TGCGCCACCGGGACAGGGGACGAGCAGTACTTC. The rearrangement links TRBV23-1 to TRBJ2-7, with TRBD1 matching 10 bases. TRBV23-1 counts as an open reading frame of uncertain function. V shed 10 bases and J 5 bases; nucleotides not matched to a gene: 2. The CDR3 runs to 11 residues.

The genes are TRBV5-1 and TRBJ2-4; 7 bases match TRBD1. Looked up from germline, CDR1 is SGHRS and CDR2 is YFSETQ. The J segment lost 0 bases and the V segment lost 0 bases, leaving 3 bases of the junction unmatched. The CDR3 contains 16 residues. CDR3 coding DNA: TGCGCCAGCAGCTTGGGGCCAGGGGGAGCCAAAAACATTCAGTACTTC. Protein product: CASSLGPGGAKNIQYF. The full variable domain, its missing parts supplied by reference TRBV5-1 and TRBJ2-4, is KAGVTQTPRYLIKTRGQQVTLSCSPISGHRSVSWYQQTPGQGLQFLFEYFSETQRNKGNFPGRFSGRQFSNSRSEMNVSTLELGDSALYLCASSLGPGGAKNIQYFGAGTRLSVL.

The chain has TRBV3-1 (or the pseudogene TRBV3-2) and TRBJ1-1; no firm D call. Germline V CDR1 and CDR2: LGHDT, YNNKEL (reference sequence). With 3 bases removed from V and 0 bases from J, the gap between germline ends came to 8 bases. This CDR3 is 14 amino acids long. CDR3 protein: CASSQNSVNTEAFF. The CDR3 region has the DNA TGTGCCAGCAGCCAGAACAGTGTGAACACTGAAGCTTTCTTT.

The rearrangement links TRBV30 to TRBJ2-1; weak D call: TRBD1 (5 bases). The CDR3 is made up of 16 amino acids. From germline, CDR1 is GTSNPN and CDR2 SVGIG (reference sequence). V was pared by 2 bases and J by 3 bases, with 17 bases between. The CDR3 protein is CAWSPLLGALYNEQFF. The CDR3 DNA sequence: TGTGCCTGGAGTCCCCTCCTAGGGGCCCTCTACAATGAGCAGTTCTTC.

The CDR3 sequence: CASKGPRGNNEQFF. The CDR3 DNA is TGCGCCAGCAAAGGACCTCGAGGTAACAATGAGCAGTTCTTC. The chain recombines TRBV10-1 with TRBJ2-1, with D uncertain. Germline CDR1 WNHNN, CDR2 SYGVQD (reference sequence). This CDR3 is 14 amino acids long. With 7 bases removed from V and 5 bases from J, the gap between germline ends came to 15 bases.

This chain connects TRBV9 to TRBJ2-1, with 7 positions matching TRBD2. The CDR3 consists of 16 residues. V lost 3 bases, J lost 0 bases, and 6 bases stayed unmatched. Germline V CDR1 and CDR2: SGDLS, YYNGEE. The CDR3 reads CASSESGELSYNEQFF. CDR3 in DNA: TGTGCCAGCAGCGAGAGCGGGGAGCTCTCCTACAATGAGCAGTTCTTC. The entire variable domain, with the rest obtained from reference TRBV9 and TRBJ2-1, is as follows: DSGVTQTPKHLITATGQRVTLRCSPRSGDLSVYWYQQSLDQGLQFLIQYYNGEERAKGNILERFSAQQFPDLHSELNLSSLELGDSALYFCASSESGELSYNEQFFGPGTRLTVL.

The J gene is TRBJ2-2, the V gene TRBV7-3; the match to TRBD1 covers 8 bases. J gave up 3 bases and V 5 bases, and 5 bases lay outside the gene matches. In germline, CDR1 is SGHTA, CDR2 FQGTGA. The CDR3 loop spans 15 amino acids. The CDR3 here is CASSTGTGHTGELFF. The CDR3, as DNA: TGTGCCAGCAGCACCGGGACAGGTCACACCGGGGAGCTGTTTTTT.

This sequence joins TRBV7-9 and TRBJ1-2; TRBD1 matches at 7 bases. This CDR3 has 16 amino acids. The J segment lost 2 bases and the V segment lost 5 bases, leaving 11 bases of the junction unmatched. Germline loops: CDR1 SEHNR, CDR2 FQNEAQ (reference sequence). The DNA for the CDR3 is TGTGCCAGCAGCCCCTCCGACGACAGGGTAAACTATGGCTACACCTTC. Encoded protein: CASSPSDDRVNYGYTF. Looking up the rest from reference TRBV7-9 and TRBJ1-2 gives the full variable domain: DTGVSQNPRHKITKRGQNVTFRCDPISEHNRLYWYRQTLGQGPEFLTYFQNEAQLEKSRLLSDRFSAERPKGSFSTLEIQRTEQGDSAMYLCASSPSDDRVNYGYTFGSGTRLTVV.

The chain has TRBV5-1 and TRBJ2-7; 9 nucleotides line up with TRBD1. The junction had 7 bases not matched to a gene; V was cut back by 2 bases and J by 4 bases. Germline V gives CDR1 SGHRS, CDR2 YFSETQ. CDR3 size: 15 residues. The CDR3 sequence is CASSLTGTGLYEQYF. The CDR3 region has the DNA TGCGCCAGCAGCTTAACCGGGACAGGGCTTTACGAGCAGTACTTC.

This sequence joins TRBV27 and TRBJ2-1; D is possibly TRBD2 (6 bases). This CDR3 region has 13 residues. From germline, CDR1 is MNHEY and CDR2 SMNVEV (reference sequence). The germline V and J ends were trimmed by 3 bases and 5 bases, with 8 bases remaining between them. The CDR3 DNA follows: TGTGCCAGCAGTTTCGGCGGGGACAATGAGCAGTTCTTC. It specifies CASSFGGDNEQFF.

The J gene is TRBJ2-7, the V gene TRBV19; D unresolved. This CDR3 has 14 amino acids. Germline CDR1 and CDR2: LNHDA and SQIVND (reference sequence). V was trimmed by 5 bases and J by 4 bases, leaving 15 bases between them. For the CDR3, the DNA is TGTGCCAGTAGTCGGGCAGTGGCGGAATACGAGCAGTACTTC. It translates to CASSRAVAEYEQYF.

J is TRBJ1-5 and V is TRBV6-1; no firm D call. CDR1 MNHNS and CDR2 SASEGT come from the germline V gene. The CDR3 consists of 12 residues. Trimming left V 1 base short and J 7 bases short, with 5 bases between. The CDR3 here is CASSEGMQPQHF. The DNA of the CDR3 is TGTGCCAGCAGTGAAGGTATGCAGCCCCAGCATTTT.

This chain uses TRBV2 with TRBJ2-1; weak D call: TRBD1 (5 bases). The CDR3 covers 16 residues. V was pared by 3 bases and J by 4 bases, with 16 bases between. Per germline, CDR1 SNHLY and CDR2 FYNNEI. The DNA for the CDR3 is TGTGCCAGCAGTGAGTTTGAAGGGGTGTCATACAATGAGCAGTTCTTC. It encodes CASSEFEGVSYNEQFF.

The rearrangement joins TRBV13 to TRBJ2-3; 7 nucleotides line up with TRBD2. J was trimmed by 1 base and V by 4 bases; bases with no gene match: 11. This CDR3 spans 17 amino acids. CDR1 and CDR2 (germline): PRHDT, FYEKMQ (reference sequence). The chain's CDR3 is CASSSRTSGGGTDTQYF. As DNA, the CDR3 is TGTGCCAGCAGCTCCCGGACTAGTGGGGGGGGCACAGATACGCAGTATTTT.

V is TRBV4-1 and J is TRBJ2-7; TRBD1 matches at 11 bases. Per germline, CDR1 MGHRA and CDR2 YSYEKL. Trimming at V came to 4 bases and at J to 4 bases, leaving 9 bases not matched to a gene. The CDR3 length is 16 residues. CDR3 sequence (DNA): TGCGCCAGCAGCCCCACCCCGGGACAGGGGGGTTACGAGCAGTACTTC. Encoded protein: CASSPTPGQGGYEQYF.

The chain employs TRBV4-1 and TRBJ2-3, with 9 nucleotides matching TRBD2. This CDR3 region has 16 residues. V was pared by 2 bases and J by 11 bases, with 14 bases of the junction left unmatched. The germline V gene has CDR1 MGHRA and CDR2 YSYEKL. In nucleotides, the CDR3 is TGCGCCAGCAGCCAAACGGGACTAGCCCCTAATGGATTGCAGTATTTT. It codes for CASSQTGLAPNGLQYF.